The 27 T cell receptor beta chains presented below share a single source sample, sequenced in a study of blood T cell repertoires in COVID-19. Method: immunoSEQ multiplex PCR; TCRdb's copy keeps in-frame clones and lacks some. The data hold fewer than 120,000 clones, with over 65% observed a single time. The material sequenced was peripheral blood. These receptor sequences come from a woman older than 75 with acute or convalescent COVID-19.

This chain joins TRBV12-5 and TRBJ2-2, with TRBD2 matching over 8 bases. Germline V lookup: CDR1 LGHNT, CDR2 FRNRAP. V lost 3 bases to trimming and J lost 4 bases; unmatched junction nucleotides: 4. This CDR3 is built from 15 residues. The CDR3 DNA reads TGTGCTAGTGGTTTCCTGGCGGGAGGCACCGGGGAGCTGTTTTTT. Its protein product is CASGFLAGGTGELFF. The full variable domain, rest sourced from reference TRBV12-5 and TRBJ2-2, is DARVTQTPRHKVTEMGQEVTMRCQPILGHNTVFWYRQTMMQGLELLAYFRNRAPLDDSGMPKDRFSAEMPDATLATLKIQPSEPRDSAVYFCASGFLAGGTGELFFGEGSRLTVL.

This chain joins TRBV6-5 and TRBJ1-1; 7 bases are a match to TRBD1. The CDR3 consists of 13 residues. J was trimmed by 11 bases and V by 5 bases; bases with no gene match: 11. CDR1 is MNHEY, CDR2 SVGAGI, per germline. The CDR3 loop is CASSTQQGTLAFF. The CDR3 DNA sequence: TGTGCCAGCAGTACACAACAGGGGACTCTCGCTTTCTTT.

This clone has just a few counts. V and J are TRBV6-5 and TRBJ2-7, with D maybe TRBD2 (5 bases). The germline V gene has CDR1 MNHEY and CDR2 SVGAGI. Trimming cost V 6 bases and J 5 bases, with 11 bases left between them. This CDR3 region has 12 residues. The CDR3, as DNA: TGTGCCAGCAGCCGGGGTCTGGACGAGCAGTACTTC. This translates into CASSRGLDEQYF.

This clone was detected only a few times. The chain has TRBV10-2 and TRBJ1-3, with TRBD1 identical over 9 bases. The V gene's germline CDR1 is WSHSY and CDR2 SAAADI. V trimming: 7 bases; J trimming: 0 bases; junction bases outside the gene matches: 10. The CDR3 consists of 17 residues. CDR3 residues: CASTPGQGHHSGNTIYF. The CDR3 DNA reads TGCGCCAGCACCCCGGGACAGGGCCACCACTCTGGAAACACCATATATTTT.

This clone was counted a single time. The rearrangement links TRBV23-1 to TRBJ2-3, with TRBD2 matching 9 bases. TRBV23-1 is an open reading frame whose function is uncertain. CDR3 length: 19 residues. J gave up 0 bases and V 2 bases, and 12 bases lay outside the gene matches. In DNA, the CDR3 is TGCGCCAGCAGTCAAAGCGGGGGAGAGACTAGCGGTAGCACAGATACGCAGTATTTT. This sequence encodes CASSQSGGETSGSTDTQYF.

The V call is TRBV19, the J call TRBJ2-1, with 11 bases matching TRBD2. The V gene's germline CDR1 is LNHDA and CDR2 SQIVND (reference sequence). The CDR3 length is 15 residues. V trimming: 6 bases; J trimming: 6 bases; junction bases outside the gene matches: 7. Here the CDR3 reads CASSVLAGVGNEQFF. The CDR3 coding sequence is TGTGCCAGTAGCGTACTAGCGGGAGTAGGCAATGAGCAGTTCTTC.

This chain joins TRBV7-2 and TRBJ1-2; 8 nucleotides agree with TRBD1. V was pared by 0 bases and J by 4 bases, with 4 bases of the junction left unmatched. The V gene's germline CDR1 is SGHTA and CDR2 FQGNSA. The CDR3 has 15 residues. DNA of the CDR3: TGTGCCAGCAGCTTAGCGGGACAGGTCTTCTATGGCTACACCTTC. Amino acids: CASSLAGQVFYGYTF.

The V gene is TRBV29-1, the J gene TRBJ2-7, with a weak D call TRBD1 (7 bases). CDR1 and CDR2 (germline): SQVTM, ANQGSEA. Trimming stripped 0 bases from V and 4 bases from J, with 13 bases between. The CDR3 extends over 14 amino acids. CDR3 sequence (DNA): TGCAGCGTTGAAGATCGGGCAGGGGGGTACGAGCAGTACTTC. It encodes CSVEDRAGGYEQYF.

CDR3: CASSEEGLPNQPQHF. CDR3 nucleotides: TGTGCCAGCAGTGAAGAGGGACTGCCTAATCAGCCCCAGCATTTT. The chain has TRBV25-1 and TRBJ1-5, with TRBD1 as a possible D gene (5 bases). Germline V CDR1 and CDR2: MGHDK, SYGVNS. With 2 bases removed from V and 4 bases from J, the gap between germline ends came to 12 bases. This CDR3 is 15 amino acids long. Looking up the rest from reference TRBV25-1 and TRBJ1-5 gives the full variable domain: EADIYQTPRYLVIGTGKKITLECSQTMGHDKMYWYQQDPGMELHLIHYSYGVNSTEKGDLSSESTVSRIRTEHFPLTLESARPSHTSQYLCASSEEGLPNQPQHFGDGTRLSIL.

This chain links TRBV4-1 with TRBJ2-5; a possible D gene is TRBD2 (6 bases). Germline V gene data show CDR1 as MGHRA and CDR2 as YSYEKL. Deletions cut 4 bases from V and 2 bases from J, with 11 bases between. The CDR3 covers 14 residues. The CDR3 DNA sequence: TGCGCCAGCAGCCCCTGGACTACGCAAGAGACCCAGTACTTC. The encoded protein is CASSPWTTQETQYF.

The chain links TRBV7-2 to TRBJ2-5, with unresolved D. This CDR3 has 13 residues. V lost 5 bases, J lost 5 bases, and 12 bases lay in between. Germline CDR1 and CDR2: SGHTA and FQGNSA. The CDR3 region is CASSRTPEETQYF. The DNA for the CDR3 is TGTGCCAGCAGCCGAACCCCCGAGGAGACCCAGTACTTC.

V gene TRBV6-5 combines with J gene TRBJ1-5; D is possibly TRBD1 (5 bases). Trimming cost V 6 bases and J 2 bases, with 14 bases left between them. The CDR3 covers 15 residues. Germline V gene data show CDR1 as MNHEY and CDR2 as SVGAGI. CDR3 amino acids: CASSQDILGNQPQHF. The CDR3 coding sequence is TGTGCCAGCAGCCAGGACATCCTTGGCAATCAGCCCCAGCATTTT.

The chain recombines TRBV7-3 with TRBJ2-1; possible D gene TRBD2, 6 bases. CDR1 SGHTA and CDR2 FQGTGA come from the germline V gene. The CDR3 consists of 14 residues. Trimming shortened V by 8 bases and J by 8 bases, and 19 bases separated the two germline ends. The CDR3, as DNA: TGTGCCAGCGGGAATCAGGCGGGGTTGGATGAGCAGTTCTTC. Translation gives CASGNQAGLDEQFF.

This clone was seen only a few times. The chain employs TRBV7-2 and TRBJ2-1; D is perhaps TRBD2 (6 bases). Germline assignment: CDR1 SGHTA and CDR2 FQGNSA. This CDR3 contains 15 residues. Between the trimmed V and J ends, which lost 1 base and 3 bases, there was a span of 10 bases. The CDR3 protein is CASSLEASVYNEQFF. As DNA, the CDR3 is TGTGCCAGCAGCTTAGAGGCTAGCGTCTACAATGAGCAGTTCTTC. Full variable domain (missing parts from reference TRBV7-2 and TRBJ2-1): GAGVSQSPSNKVTEKGKDVELRCDPISGHTALYWYRQSLGQGLEFLIYFQGNSAPDKSGLPSDRFSAERTGGSVSTLTIQRTQQEDSAVYLCASSLEASVYNEQFFGPGTRLTVL.

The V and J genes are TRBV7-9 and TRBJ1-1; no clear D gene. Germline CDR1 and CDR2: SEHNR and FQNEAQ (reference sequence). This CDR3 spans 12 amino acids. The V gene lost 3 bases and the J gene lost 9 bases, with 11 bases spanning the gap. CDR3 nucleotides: TGTGCCAGCAGCTTTACGGACGGGAAAGCTTTCTTT. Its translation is CASSFTDGKAFF. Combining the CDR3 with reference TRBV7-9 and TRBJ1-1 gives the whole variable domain DTGVSQNPRHKITKRGQNVTFRCDPISEHNRLYWYRQTLGQGPEFLTYFQNEAQLEKSRLLSDRFSAERPKGSFSTLEIQRTEQGDSAMYLCASSFTDGKAFFGQGTRLTVV.

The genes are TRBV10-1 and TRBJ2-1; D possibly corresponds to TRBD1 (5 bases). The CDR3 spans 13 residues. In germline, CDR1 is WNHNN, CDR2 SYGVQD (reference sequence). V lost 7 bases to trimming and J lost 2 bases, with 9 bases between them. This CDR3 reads CASNEQAYNEQFF. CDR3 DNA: TGCGCCAGCAATGAACAGGCCTACAATGAGCAGTTCTTC.

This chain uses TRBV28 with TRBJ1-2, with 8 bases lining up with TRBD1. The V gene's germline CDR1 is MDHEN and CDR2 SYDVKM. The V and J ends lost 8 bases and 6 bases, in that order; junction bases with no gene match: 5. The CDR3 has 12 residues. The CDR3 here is CASRTGSHGYTF. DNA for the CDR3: TGTGCCAGCCGGACAGGGTCGCATGGCTACACCTTC.

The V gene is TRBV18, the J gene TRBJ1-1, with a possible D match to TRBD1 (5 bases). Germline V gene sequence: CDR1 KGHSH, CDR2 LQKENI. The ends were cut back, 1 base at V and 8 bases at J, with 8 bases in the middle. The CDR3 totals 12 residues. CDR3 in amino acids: CASSPQYREAFF. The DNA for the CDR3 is TGTGCCAGCTCACCACAGTACAGGGAAGCTTTCTTT.

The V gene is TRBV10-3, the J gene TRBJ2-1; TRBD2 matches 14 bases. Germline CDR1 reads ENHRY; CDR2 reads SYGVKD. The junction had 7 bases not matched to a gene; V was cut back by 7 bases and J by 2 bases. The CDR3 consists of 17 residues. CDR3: CAITTTSGGAAYNEQFF. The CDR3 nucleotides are TGTGCCATCACTACGACTAGCGGGGGGGCAGCCTACAATGAGCAGTTCTTC.

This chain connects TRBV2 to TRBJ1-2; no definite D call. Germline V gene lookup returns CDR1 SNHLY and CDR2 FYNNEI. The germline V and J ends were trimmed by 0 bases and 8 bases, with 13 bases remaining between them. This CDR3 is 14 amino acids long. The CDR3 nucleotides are TGTGCCAGCAGTGAAGCGCTACGAGGGTGGGGCTACACCTTC. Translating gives CASSEALRGWGYTF.

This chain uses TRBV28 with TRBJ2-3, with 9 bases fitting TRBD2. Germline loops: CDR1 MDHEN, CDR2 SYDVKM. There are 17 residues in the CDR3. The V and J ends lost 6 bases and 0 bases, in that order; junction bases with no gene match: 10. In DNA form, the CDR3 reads TGTGCCAGCAGCTCTTACGGACTAGCGAGAAGCACAGATACGCAGTATTTT. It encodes CASSSYGLARSTDTQYF.

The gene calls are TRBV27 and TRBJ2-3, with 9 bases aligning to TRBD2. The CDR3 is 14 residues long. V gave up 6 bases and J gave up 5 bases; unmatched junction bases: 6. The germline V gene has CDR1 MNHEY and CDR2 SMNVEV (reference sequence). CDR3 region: CASRLAGVVDTQYF. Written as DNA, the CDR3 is TGTGCCAGCAGGTTAGCGGGAGTGGTAGATACGCAGTATTTT.

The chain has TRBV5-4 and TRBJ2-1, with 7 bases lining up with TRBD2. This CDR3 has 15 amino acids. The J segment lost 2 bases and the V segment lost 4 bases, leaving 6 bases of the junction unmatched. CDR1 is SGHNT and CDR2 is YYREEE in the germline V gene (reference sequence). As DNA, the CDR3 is TGTGCCAGCAGCCGAACTAGCGACCCCTACAATGAGCAGTTCTTC. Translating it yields CASSRTSDPYNEQFF.

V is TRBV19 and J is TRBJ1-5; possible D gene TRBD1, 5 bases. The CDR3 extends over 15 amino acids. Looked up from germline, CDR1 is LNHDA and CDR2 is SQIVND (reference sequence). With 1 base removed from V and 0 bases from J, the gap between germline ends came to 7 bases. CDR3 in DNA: TGTGCCAGTAGTATAGCTCAGGGTAGCAATCAGCCCCAGCATTTT. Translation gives CASSIAQGSNQPQHF.

This chain's CDR3 is CASSDNRWPFEQYF. The CDR3 coding sequence is TGTGCCAGCAGCGACAACCGATGGCCTTTCGAGCAGTACTTC. The chain is built from TRBV25-1 and TRBJ2-7; no clear D gene. Trimming left V 6 bases short and J 6 bases short, with 18 bases between. CDR1 is MGHDK, CDR2 SYGVNS, per germline. This CDR3 comprises 14 residues.

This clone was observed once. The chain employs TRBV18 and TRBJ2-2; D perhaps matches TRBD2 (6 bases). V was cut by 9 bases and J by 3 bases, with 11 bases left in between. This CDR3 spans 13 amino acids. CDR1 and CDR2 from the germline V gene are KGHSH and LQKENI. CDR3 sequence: CASISSDTGELFF. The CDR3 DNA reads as TGTGCCAGTATCTCTAGCGACACCGGGGAGCTGTTTTTT.

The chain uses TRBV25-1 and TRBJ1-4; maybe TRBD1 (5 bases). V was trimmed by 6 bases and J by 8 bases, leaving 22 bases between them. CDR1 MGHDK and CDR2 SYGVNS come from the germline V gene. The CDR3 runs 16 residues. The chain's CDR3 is CASSRGEGAFGEKLFF. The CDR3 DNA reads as TGTGCCAGCAGCCGGGGGGAAGGGGCTTTTGGGGAAAAACTGTTTTTT.